These 8 T cell receptor beta chains originate from one sample sequenced in a study of blood T cells in healthy people across ages. A second about 7 to 12 cycle PCR used barcoded and J-beta primers. TCRdb re-called the 5' RACE reads through MiXCR, storing one row per CDR3 protein. The top ten hold about 32% of the sample, which has some 640,000 distinct CDR3 sequences, about half seen once. The sequencing input was blood. These TCRs come from an older woman in good health.

This clonotype was detected a few times. This chain uses TRBV5-4 with TRBJ2-1; D is ambiguous. From germline, CDR1 is SGHNT and CDR2 YYREEE (reference sequence). Trimming shortened V by 4 bases and J by 6 bases, and 11 bases separated the two germline ends. The CDR3 totals 13 residues. The CDR3 nucleotides are TGTGCCAGCAGCCCGAGGAGCCTCAATGAGCAGTTCTTC. Its protein is CASSPRSLNEQFF.

Only a few counts were recorded for this clonotype. The CDR3 sequence is CASSSYSLGLPDTQYF. CDR3 nucleotide sequence: TGTGCCAGCAGCTCCTACAGCTTAGGGCTGCCGGATACGCAGTATTTT. This chain connects TRBV28 to TRBJ2-3; no definite D call. V lost 6 bases to trimming and J lost 6 bases, with 22 bases between them. CDR1 is MDHEN, CDR2 SYDVKM, per germline. The CDR3 is 16 amino acids.

CDR3 sequence reads: CASSLTVLRTSGGYEQYF. CDR3 coding DNA: TGTGCCAGCAGCTTAACAGTTCTAAGGACTAGCGGGGGCTACGAGCAGTACTTC. The rearrangement links TRBV7-2 to TRBJ2-7; 13 bases align to TRBD2. Germline lookup yields CDR1 SGHTA and CDR2 FQGNSA. The CDR3 sequence is 18 residues long. V lost 2 bases, J lost 3 bases, and 10 bases stayed unmatched.

The rearrangement links TRBV24-1 to TRBJ1-2, with D perhaps matching TRBD1 (5 bases). Germline V gene sequence: CDR1 KGHDR, CDR2 SFDVKD. V lost 3 bases to trimming and J lost 4 bases, with 14 bases between them. CDR3 size: 15 residues. This CDR3 is CATSDAGLSAYGYTF. The CDR3 DNA sequence: TGTGCCACCAGTGATGCAGGGCTTTCAGCCTATGGCTACACCTTC.

Of note for this clonotype: An end of the junction differs from the germline gene, which may be a read error. This chain joins TRBV9 and TRBJ2-7; weak D call: TRBD1 (6 bases). Germline CDR1 SGDLS, CDR2 YYNGEE. This CDR3 has 17 amino acids. The CDR3 nucleotides read TGTGCCAACAGCCCTCATGCCGGGACACCCAACTTCAATGAGCAGTACTTC. Translated: CANSPHAGTPNFNEQYF.

This clonotype was counted a few times. The rearrangement uses TRBV24-1 and TRBJ2-1; 8 nucleotides match TRBD2. The ends lost 3 bases at V and 9 bases at J; junction bases unmatched: 12. CDR1 and CDR2 (germline): KGHDR, SFDVKD. CDR3 size: 16 residues. The CDR3 DNA sequence: TGTGCCACCAGTGATAATCTAGCGGGTCAAAGCACTGAGCAGTTCTTC. This sequence encodes CATSDNLAGQSTEQFF.

The chain is built from TRBV21-1 and TRBJ1-2; TRBD1 was called by the table and not checked on the DNA. TRBV21-1 is listed as a pseudogene. The CDR3 spans 16 residues. CDR3: CASSKESDGTNYGYTF. The CDR3 nucleotides are TGTGCCAGCAGCAAAGAGTCTGACGGGACTAACTATGGCTACACCTTC.

The chain uses TRBV27 and TRBJ1-2, with 8 bases fitting TRBD1. Germline trimming cut 8 bases from V and 4 bases from J; bases unmatched to any gene: 9. CDR3 length: 14 amino acids. Germline V CDR1 and CDR2: MNHEY, SMNVEV (reference sequence). Written as DNA, the CDR3 is TGTGCCAGCGGTCGGGGGACAGGACCCTATGGCTACACCTTC. Its translation is CASGRGTGPYGYTF.